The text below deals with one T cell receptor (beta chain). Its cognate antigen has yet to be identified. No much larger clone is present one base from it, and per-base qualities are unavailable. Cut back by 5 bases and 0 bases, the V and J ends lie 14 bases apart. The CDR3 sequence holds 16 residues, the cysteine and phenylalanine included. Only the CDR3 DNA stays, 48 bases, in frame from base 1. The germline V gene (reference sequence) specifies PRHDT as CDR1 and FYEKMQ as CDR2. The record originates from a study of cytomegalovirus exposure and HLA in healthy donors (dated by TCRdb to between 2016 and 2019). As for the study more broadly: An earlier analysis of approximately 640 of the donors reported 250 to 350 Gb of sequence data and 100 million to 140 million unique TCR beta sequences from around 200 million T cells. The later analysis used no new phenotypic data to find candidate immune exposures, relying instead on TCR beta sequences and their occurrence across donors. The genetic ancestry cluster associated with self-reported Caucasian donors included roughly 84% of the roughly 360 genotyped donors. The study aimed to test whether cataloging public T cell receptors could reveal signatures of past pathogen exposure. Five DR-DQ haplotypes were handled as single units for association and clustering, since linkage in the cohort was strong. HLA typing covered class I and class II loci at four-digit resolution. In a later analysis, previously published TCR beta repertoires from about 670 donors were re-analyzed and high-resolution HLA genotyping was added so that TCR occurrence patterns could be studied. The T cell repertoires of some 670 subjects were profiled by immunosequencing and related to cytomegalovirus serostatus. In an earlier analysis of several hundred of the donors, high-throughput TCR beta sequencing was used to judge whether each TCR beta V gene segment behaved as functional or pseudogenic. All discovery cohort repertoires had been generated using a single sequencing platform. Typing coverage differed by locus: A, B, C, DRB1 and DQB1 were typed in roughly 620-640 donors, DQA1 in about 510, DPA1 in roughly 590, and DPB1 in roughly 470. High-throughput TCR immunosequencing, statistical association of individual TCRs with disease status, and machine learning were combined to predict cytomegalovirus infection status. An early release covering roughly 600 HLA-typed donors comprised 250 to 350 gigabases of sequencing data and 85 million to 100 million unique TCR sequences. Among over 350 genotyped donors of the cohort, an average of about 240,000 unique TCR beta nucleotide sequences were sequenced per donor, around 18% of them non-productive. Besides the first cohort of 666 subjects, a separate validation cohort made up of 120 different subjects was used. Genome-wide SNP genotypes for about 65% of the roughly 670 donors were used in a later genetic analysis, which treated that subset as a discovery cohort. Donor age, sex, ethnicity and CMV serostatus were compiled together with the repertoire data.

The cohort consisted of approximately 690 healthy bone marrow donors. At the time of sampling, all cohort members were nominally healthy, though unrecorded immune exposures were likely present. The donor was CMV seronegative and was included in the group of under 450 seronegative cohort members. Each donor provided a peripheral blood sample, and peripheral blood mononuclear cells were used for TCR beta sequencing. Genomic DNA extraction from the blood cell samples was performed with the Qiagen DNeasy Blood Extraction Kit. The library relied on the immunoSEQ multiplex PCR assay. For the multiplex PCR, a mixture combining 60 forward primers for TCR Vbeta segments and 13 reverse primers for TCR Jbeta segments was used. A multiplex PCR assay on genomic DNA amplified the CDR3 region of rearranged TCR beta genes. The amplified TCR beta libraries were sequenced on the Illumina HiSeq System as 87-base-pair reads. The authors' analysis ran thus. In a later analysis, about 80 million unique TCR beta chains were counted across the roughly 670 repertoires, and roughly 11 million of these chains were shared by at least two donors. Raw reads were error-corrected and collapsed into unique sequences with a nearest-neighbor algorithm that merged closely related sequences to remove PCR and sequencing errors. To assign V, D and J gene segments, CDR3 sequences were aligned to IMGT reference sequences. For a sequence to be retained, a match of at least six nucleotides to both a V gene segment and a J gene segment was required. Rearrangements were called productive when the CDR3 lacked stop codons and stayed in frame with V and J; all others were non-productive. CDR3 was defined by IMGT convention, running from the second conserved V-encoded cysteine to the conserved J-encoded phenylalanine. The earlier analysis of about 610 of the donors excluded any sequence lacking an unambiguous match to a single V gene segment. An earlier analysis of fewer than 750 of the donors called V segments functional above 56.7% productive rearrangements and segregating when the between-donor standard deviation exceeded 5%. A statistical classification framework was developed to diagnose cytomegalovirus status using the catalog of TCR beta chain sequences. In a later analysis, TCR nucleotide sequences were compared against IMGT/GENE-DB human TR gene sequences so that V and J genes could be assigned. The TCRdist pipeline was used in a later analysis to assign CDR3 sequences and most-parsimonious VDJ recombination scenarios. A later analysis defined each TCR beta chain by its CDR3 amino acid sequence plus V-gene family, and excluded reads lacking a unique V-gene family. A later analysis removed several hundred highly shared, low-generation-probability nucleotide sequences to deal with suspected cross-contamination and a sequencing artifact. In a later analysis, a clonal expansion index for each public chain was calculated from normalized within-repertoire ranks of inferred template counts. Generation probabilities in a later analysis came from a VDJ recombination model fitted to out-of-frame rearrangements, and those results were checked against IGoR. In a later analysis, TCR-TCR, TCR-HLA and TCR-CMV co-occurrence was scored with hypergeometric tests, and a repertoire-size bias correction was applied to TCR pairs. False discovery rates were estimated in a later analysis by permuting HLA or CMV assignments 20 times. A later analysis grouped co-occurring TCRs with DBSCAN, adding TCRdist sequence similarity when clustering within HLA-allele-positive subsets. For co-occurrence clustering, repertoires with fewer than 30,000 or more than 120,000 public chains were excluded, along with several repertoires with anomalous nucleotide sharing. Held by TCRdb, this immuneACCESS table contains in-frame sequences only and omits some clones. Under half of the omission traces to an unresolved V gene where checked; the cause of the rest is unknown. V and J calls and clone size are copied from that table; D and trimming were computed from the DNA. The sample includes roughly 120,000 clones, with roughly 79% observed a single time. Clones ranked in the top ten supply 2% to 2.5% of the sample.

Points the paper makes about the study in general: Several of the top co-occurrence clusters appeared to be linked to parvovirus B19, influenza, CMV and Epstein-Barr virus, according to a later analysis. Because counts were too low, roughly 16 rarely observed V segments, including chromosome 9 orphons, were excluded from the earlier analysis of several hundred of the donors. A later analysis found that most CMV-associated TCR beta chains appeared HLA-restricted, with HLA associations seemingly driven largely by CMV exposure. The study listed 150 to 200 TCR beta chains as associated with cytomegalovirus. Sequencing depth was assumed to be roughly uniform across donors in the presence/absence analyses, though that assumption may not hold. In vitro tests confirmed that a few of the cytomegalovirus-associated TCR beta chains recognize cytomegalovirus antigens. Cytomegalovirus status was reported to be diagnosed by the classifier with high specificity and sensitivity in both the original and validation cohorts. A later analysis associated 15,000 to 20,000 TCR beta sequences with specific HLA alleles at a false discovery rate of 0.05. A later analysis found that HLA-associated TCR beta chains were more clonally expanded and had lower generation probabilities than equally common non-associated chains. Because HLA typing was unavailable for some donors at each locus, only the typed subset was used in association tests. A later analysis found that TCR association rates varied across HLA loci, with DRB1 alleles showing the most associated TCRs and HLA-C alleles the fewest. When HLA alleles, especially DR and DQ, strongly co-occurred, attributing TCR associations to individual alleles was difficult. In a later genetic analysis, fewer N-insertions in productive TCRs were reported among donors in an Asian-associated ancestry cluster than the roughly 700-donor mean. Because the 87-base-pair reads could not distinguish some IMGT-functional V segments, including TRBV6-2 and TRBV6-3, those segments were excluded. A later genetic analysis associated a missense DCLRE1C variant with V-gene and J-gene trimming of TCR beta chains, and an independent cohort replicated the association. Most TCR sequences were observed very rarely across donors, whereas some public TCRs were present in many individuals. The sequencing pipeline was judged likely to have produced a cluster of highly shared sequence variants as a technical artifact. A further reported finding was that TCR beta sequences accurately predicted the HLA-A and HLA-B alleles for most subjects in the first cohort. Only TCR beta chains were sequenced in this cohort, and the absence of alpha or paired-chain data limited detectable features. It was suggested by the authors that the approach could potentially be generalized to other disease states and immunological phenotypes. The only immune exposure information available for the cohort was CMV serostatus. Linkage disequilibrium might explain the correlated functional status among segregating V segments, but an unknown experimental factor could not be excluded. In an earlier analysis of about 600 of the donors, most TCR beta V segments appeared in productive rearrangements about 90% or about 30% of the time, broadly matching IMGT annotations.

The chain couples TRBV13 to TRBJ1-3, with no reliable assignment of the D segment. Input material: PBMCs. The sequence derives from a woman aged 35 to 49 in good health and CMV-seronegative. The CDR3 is CASSRVEGASGNTIYF. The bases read TGTGCCAGCAGCCGCGTAGAGGGTGCCTCTGGAAACACCATATATTTT.